This TCR beta chain emerged from a study of identical twins (TCRdb year 2016). Study-level background: To test whether fetal clonotypes persist, this study deep-sequenced TCR alpha and beta repertoires from monozygotic twins, from unrelated adults of various ages, and from cord blood. Replicate twin experiments were performed at different times using different library preparation protocols to rule out contamination.

All donors were healthy Caucasians. Three pairs of female monozygotic twins, all aged about 18 to 29 years, made up the twin cohort. Positive isolation kits from Invitrogen were used to isolate CD4+ and CD8+ T cell populations. The receptor library was made with 5' RACE. The data were produced on an Illumina HiSeq 2000. Template switching introduced a universal primer binding site; the final cDNA contained a unique molecular identifier, enabling accurate counting of TCR cDNA molecules. Specific primers in the conserved constant-segment region were used to synthesize first-strand cDNA for the TCR alpha and beta chains. Each cDNA library was double barcoded, with a SMART-Mk sample barcode plus Illumina barcodes, to control for contamination. TruSeq adapter sequences, together with Illumina sample barcodes, were added in two successive PCR steps. Sequencing of the TCR alpha and beta cDNA libraries was done on the Illumina HiSeq platform using custom primers. The published analysis was carried out like this. MiGEC processed the raw reads to extract unique molecular identifiers, while MiXCR was used to determine the CDR3 positions. Recombination models were inferred per individual with the repgenHMM and IGoR tools using an EM algorithm. Shared clonotype analysis was performed with the tcR package in R, normalizing sharing by the product of cloneset sizes. Out-of-frame nonproductive sequences were analyzed to study raw recombination free of thymic and clonal selection effects. The public reads were run again by TCRdb, first through fastp at Q25 and then through MiXCR, and only productive beta chains were kept. Under each unique CDR3 protein, matching rows form one entry showing the most common genes and DNA. The V and J calls follow TCRdb's processing rather than the paper's. The sample contains about 190,000 distinct CDR3 sequences, 15% of them found a single time. The ten biggest clones cover 40% of the sample.

The germline V gene specifies SGHAT as CDR1 and FQNNGV as CDR2. Trimming at the junction amounts to 2 bases on V and 8 bases on J, and the germline ends lie 13 bases apart. Measured from the cysteine to the phenylalanine, the CDR3 is 15 residues long. Solely the CDR3 DNA is kept, with 45 bases framed from the first base. Broader findings and caveats from the paper: Because the same donors could not be followed over many years, the conclusions relied on cross-sectional statistical analysis. Compared with coincidental sharing between unrelated individuals, out-of-frame TCR alpha sequences shared between twins had an excess of sequences with low generation probability. Fewer insertions were carried by abundant cord blood beta clonotypes, a similar but weaker trend appeared in young adult naive repertoires, and no such trend appeared in memory repertoires. Invariant T cells such as MAIT and iNKT could partly confound zero-insertion analyses, although diverse VJ usage argued against such confounding for most clonotypes. In monozygotic twins, recombination models systematically underestimated out-of-frame TCR alpha sharing, but the models matched the sharing seen between unrelated individuals. A weaker excess of twin sharing was found in beta out-of-frame sequences because the signal-to-noise ratio was lowered by fewer shared sequences.

Turning to this clonotype: This clone's antigen is unknown. Per-nucleotide qualities are absent, and no much larger clonotype sits a single base away.

The same sample was also used in a study of T cells expressing NK-cell markers. The second study, in turn, reports: Fewer than ten donors provided sorted CD3+CD56+NKG2C+, CD3+CD56+NKG2C- and CD3+CD56-NKG2C+ T-cell subsets, whose TCR beta-chain repertoires were profiled. Among the eight sequenced donors, seven were HCMV-seropositive and one was HCMV-seronegative. To restrict sorting to alphabetaTCR-expressing T cells, an anti-gammadeltaTCR antibody was added in several experiments. In a handful of donors, the dominant CD3+CD56+NKG2C+ clonotypes were found to rank among the top 10 CD8+ clonotypes and to make up roughly 1.0-7.5% of CD8+ T cells. Those dominant clonotypes were again the most abundant among CD3+CD56-NKG2C+ cells in a few donors, at roughly 25-60.1%. It remained unclear whether the expanded NKG2C-expressing T cell clones were specific for HCMV antigens. The eight sequenced donors were randomly selected healthy volunteers, three men and five women. HCMV-specific IgG was detected in serum with a commercial ELISA kit to determine HCMV serostatus. Reads were demultiplexed and grouped by UMI with MIGEC, and clonotypes were assembled and quantified with MiTCR. To remove erroneous sequences, TCR cDNA sequences were retained only when supported by two or more reads. Downstream repertoire analysis used the tcR package, and clonotypes were matched across fractions by CDR3 nucleotide sequence plus V segment. VDJmatch was used to annotate antigen specificity against VDJdb, with one amino acid substitution in CDR3 permitted.

Here the chain combines TRBV11-2 and TRBJ1-6, with the D gene call left open. Sequenced sample: CD8+ T cells sorted from blood. The sequence was collected from a woman between 18 and 29 years old in good health. The CDR3 corresponds to CASSLIITGDSPLHF. In nucleotides, the sequence is TGTGCCAGCAGCTTAATCATTACGGGAGATTCACCCCTCCACTTT.